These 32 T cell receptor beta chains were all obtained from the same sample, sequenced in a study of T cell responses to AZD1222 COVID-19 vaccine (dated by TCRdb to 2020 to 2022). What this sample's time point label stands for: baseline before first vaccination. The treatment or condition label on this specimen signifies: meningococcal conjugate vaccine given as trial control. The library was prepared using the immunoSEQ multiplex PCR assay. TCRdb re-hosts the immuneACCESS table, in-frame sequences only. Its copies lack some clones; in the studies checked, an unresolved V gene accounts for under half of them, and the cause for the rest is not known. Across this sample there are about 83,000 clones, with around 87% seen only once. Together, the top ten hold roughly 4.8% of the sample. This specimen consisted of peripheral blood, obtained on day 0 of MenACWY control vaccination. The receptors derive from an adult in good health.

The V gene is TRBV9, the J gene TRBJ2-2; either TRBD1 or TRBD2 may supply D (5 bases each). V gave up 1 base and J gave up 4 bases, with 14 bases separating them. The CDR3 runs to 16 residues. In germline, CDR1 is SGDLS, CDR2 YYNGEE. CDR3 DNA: TGTGCCAGCAGCGTATCGGGTGGGGGTACCACCGGGGAGCTGTTTTTT. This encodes CASSVSGGGTTGELFF. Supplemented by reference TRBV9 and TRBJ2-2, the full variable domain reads DSGVTQTPKHLITATGQRVTLRCSPRSGDLSVYWYQQSLDQGLQFLIQYYNGEERAKGNILERFSAQQFPDLHSELNLSSLELGDSALYFCASSVSGGGTTGELFFGEGSRLTVL.

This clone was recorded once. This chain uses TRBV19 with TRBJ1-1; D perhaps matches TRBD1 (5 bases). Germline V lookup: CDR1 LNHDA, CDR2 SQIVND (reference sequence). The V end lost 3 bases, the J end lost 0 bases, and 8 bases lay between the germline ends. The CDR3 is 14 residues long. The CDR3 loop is CASSIGGMNTEAFF. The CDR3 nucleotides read TGTGCCAGTAGTATCGGGGGAATGAACACTGAAGCTTTCTTT. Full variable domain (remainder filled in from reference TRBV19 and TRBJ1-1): DGGITQSPKYLFRKEGQNVTLSCEQNLNHDAMYWYRQDPGQGLRLIYYSQIVNDFQKGDIAEGYSVSREKKESFPLTVTSAQKNPTAFYLCASSIGGMNTEAFFGQGTRLTVV.

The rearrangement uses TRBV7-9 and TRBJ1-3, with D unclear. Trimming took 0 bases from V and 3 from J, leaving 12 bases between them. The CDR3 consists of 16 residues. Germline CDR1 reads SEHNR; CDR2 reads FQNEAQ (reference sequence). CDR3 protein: CASSLARQLLGNTIYF. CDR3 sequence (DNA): TGTGCCAGCAGCTTAGCGCGGCAGCTACTTGGAAACACCATATATTTT.

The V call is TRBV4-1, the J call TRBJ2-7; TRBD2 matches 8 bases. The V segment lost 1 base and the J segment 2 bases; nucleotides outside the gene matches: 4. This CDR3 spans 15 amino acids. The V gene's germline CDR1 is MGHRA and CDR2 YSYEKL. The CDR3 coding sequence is TGCGCCAGCAGCCAAGCCGGCGGGAGGACCTACGAGCAGTACTTC. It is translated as CASSQAGGRTYEQYF.

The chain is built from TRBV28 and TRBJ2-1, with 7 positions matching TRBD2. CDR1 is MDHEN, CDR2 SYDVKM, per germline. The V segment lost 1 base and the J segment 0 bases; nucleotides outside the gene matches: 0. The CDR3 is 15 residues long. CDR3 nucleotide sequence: TGTGCCAGCAGTTTATTAGCGGGCTCCTACAATGAGCAGTTCTTC. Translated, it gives CASSLLAGSYNEQFF.

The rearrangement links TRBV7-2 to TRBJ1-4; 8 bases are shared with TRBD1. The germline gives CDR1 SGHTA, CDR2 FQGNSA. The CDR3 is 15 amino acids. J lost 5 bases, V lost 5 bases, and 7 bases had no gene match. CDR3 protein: CASSPGQGGNEKLFF. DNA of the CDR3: TGTGCCAGCAGCCCCGGACAGGGAGGGAATGAAAAACTGTTTTTT.

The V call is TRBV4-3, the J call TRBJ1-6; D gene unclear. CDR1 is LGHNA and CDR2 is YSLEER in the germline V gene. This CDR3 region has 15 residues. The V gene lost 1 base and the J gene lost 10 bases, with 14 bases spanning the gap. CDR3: CASSQVPGVGSPLHF. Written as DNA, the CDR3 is TGCGCCAGCAGCCAAGTTCCGGGAGTAGGATCACCCCTCCACTTT.

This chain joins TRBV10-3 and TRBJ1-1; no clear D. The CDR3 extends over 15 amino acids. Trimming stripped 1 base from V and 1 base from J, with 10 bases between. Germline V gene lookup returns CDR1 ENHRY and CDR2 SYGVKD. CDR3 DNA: TGTGCCATCAGTGAGTTTGGAATGGCGAACACTGAAGCTTTCTTT. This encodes CAISEFGMANTEAFF.

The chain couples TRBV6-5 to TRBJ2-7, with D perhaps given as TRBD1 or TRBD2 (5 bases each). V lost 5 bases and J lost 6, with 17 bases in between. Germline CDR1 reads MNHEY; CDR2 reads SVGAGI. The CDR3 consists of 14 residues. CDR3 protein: CASSNGTPLGEQYF. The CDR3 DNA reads TGTGCCAGCAGTAACGGGACCCCGCTAGGCGAGCAGTACTTC.

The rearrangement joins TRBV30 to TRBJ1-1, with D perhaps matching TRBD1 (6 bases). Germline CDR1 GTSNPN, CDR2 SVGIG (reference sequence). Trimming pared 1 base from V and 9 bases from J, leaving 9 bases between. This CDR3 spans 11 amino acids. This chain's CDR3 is CAWSGTEQAFF. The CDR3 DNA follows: TGTGCCTGGAGTGGGACAGAGCAAGCTTTCTTT.

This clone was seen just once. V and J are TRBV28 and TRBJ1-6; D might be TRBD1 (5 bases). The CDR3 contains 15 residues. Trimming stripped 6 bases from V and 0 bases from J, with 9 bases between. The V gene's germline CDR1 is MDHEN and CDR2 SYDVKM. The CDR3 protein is CASRRQSSYNSPLHF. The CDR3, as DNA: TGTGCCAGCAGGCGACAGAGCTCCTATAATTCACCCCTCCACTTT.

The CDR3 DNA reads TGTGCCAGCAGCTCGGGGGGGCGTAAAGGAAACACCATATATTTT. Its translation is CASSSGGRKGNTIYF. The chain has TRBV28 and TRBJ1-3, with TRBD1 as a possible D gene (6 bases). Trimming shortened V by 6 bases and J by 4 bases, and 16 bases separated the two germline ends. Germline values: CDR1 MDHEN, CDR2 SYDVKM. The CDR3 is 15 amino acids.

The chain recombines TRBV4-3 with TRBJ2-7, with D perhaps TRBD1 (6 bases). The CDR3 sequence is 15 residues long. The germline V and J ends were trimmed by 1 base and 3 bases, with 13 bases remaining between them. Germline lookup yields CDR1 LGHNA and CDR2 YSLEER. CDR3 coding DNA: TGCGCCAGCAGCCAAGCTTGGACAGTCGTCTACGAGCAGTACTTC. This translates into CASSQAWTVVYEQYF.

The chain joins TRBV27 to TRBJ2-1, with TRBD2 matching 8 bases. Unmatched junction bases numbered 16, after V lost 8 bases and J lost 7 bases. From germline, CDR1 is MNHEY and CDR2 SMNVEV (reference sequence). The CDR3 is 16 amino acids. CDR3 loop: CASQEGGMGGRNEQFF. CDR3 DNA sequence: TGTGCCAGCCAGGAGGGCGGGATGGGCGGGAGGAATGAGCAGTTCTTC.

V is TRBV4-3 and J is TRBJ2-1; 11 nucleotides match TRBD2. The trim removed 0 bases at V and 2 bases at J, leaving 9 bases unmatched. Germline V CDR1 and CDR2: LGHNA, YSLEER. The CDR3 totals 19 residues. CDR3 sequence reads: CASSQEGGETSGTYNEQFF. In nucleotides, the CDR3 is TGCGCCAGCAGCCAAGAAGGGGGGGAGACTAGCGGGACCTACAATGAGCAGTTCTTC.

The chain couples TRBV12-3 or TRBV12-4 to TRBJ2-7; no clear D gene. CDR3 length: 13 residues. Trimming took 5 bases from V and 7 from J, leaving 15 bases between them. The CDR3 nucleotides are TGTGCCAGCAGTCTCCGACAAGGACGGGAGCAGTACTTC. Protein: CASSLRQGREQYF.

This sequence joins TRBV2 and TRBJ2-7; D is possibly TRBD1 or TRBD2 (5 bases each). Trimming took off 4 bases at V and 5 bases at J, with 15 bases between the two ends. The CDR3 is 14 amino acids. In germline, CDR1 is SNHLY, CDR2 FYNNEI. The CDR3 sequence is CASSVGAGEDEQYF. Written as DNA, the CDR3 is TGTGCCAGCAGTGTCGGGGCGGGCGAAGACGAGCAGTACTTC. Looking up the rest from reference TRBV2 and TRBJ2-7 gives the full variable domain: EPEVTQTPSHQVTQMGQEVILRCVPISNHLYFYWYRQILGQKVEFLVSFYNNEISEKSEIFDDQFSVERPDGSNFTLKIRSTKLEDSAMYFCASSVGAGEDEQYFGPGTRLTVT.

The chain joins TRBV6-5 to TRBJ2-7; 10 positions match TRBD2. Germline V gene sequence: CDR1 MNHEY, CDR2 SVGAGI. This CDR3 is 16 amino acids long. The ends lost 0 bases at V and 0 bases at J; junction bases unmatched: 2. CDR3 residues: CASSYSPSGGSYEQYF. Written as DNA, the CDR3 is TGTGCCAGCAGTTACTCCCCTAGCGGGGGCTCCTACGAGCAGTACTTC.

The CDR3 sequence: CASRGVREQYF. CDR3 DNA sequence: TGTGCCAGCAGGGGGGTTAGAGAGCAGTACTTC. The rearrangement uses TRBV7-2 and TRBJ2-7; either TRBD1 or TRBD2 may fit D (5 bases each). V was pared by 6 bases and J by 7 bases, with 10 bases between. Germline CDR1 SGHTA, CDR2 FQGNSA. The CDR3 covers 11 residues.

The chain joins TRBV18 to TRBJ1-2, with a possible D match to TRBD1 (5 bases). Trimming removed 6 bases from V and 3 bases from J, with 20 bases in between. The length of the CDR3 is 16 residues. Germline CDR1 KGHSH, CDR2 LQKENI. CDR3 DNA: TGTGCCAGCTCCCGACAAGCTCGAGGGGCTGACTATGGCTACACCTTC. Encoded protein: CASSRQARGADYGYTF.

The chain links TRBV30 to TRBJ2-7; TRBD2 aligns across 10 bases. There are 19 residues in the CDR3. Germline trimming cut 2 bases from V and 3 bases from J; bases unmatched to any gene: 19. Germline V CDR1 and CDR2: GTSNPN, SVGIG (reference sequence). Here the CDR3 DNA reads TGTGCCTGGAGTCCTTTTAGACAGGTCACCGGGACTAGCGTCTACGAGCAGTACTTC. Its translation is CAWSPFRQVTGTSVYEQYF.

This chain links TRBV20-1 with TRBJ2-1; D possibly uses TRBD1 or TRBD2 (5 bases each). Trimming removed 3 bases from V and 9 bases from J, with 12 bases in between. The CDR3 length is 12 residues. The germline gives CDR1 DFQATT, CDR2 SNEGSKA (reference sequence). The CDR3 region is CSASEGPGEQFF. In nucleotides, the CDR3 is TGCAGTGCTAGTGAGGGGCCCGGTGAGCAGTTCTTC.

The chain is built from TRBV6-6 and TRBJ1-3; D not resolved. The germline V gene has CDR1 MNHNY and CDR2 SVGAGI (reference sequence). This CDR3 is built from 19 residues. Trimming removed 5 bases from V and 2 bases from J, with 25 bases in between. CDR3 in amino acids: CASSRYSTGEGLTGNTIYF. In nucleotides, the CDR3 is TGTGCCAGCAGTCGATATTCCACCGGGGAGGGATTAACTGGAAACACCATATATTTT.

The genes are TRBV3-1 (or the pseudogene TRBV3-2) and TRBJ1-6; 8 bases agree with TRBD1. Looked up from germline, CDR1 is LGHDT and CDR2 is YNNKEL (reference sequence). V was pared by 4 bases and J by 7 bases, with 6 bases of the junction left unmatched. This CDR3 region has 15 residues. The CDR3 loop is CASSPQAGGNSPLHF. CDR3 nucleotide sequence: TGTGCCAGCAGCCCTCAAGCAGGGGGCAATTCACCCCTCCACTTT.

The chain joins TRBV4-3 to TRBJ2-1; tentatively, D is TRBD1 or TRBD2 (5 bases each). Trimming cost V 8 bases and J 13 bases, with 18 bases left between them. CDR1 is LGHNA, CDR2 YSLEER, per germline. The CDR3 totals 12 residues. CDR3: CASRNIGTEQFF. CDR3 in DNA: TGCGCCAGCCGGAATATCGGGACGGAACAGTTCTTC.

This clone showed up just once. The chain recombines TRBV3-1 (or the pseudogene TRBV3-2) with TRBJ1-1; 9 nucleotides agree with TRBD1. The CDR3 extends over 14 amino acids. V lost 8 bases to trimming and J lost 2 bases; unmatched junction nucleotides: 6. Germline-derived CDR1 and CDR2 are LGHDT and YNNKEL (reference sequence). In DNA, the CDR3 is TGTGCCAGCTGGGGGACAGGGTTCAACACTGAAGCTTTCTTT. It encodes CASWGTGFNTEAFF.

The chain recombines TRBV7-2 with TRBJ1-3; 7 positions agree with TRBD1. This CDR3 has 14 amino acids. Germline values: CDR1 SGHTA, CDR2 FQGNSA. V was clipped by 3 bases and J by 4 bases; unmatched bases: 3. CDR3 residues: CASSFKGAGNTIYF. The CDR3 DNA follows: TGTGCCAGCAGCTTCAAGGGGGCAGGAAACACCATATATTTT.

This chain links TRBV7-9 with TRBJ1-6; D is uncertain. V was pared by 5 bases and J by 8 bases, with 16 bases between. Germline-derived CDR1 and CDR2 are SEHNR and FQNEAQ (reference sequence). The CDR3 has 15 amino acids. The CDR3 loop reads CASSLHGTYDSPLHF. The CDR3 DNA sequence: TGTGCCAGCAGCCTTCATGGAACCTACGATTCACCCCTCCACTTT.

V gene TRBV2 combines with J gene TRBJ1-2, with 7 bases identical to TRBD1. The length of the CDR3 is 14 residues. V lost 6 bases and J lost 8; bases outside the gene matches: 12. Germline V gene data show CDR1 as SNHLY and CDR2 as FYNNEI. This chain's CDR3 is CASSTVRTGTGYTF. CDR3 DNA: TGTGCCAGCAGCACTGTCCGGACAGGAACCGGCTACACCTTC. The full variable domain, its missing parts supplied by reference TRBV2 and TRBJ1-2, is EPEVTQTPSHQVTQMGQEVILRCVPISNHLYFYWYRQILGQKVEFLVSFYNNEISEKSEIFDDQFSVERPDGSNFTLKIRSTKLEDSAMYFCASSTVRTGTGYTFGSGTRLTVV.

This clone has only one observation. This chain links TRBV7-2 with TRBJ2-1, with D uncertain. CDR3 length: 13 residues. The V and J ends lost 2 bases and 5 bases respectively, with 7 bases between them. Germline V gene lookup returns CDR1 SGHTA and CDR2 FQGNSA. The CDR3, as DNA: TGTGCCAGCAGCTTACGGGCCAACAATGAGCAGTTCTTC. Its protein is CASSLRANNEQFF.

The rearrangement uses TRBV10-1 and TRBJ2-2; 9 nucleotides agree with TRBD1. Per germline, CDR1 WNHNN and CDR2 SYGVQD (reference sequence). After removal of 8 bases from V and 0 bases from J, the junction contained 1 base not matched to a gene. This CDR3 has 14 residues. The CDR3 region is CASRTGANTGELFF. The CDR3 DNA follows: TGCGCCAGCCGGACAGGGGCGAACACCGGGGAGCTGTTTTTT.

The CDR3 region is CASSSLGLARPQYF. CDR3 coding DNA: TGTGCCAGCAGTTCCTTAGGACTAGCGAGGCCCCAGTACTTC. This rearrangement joins TRBV6-2 or TRBV6-3 to TRBJ2-5, with 9 bases matching TRBD2. Trimming took 4 bases from V and 9 from J; bases not matched to a gene: 9. CDR1 MNHEY and CDR2 SVGEGT come from the germline V gene. This CDR3 is 14 amino acids long.